The 18 T cell receptor beta chains listed next were all sequenced from one sample in a study of blood T cell repertoires in COVID-19. Sequencing was performed with immunoSEQ multiplex PCR; in TCRdb, only in-frame clones are kept and a portion is missing. This sample has 25,000 to 35,000 clones, with about 90% found just once. Input material: peripheral blood. Receptors were obtained from a human donor in a cohort sampled during active COVID-19.

The chain recombines TRBV24-1 with TRBJ1-2, with TRBD1 matching 7 bases. This CDR3 is 13 amino acids long. From germline, CDR1 is KGHDR and CDR2 SFDVKD. Trimming cost V 4 bases and J 6 bases; bases outside gene matches: 4. The CDR3 nucleotides are TGTGCCACCAGTGAGAACGGACAGGATGGCTACACCTTC. Amino acids: CATSENGQDGYTF.

J is TRBJ2-7 and V is TRBV14; D is undetermined. Germline loops: CDR1 SGHDN, CDR2 FVKESK. The V and J ends lost 1 base and 3 bases respectively, with 7 bases between them. The CDR3 has 13 residues. The CDR3 spells CASSQAGGYEQYF. Written as DNA, the CDR3 is TGTGCCAGCAGCCAAGCCGGTGGCTACGAGCAGTACTTC.

This clone was detected once. The chain uses TRBV19 and TRBJ2-5; TRBD1 matches 10 bases. Germline-derived CDR1 and CDR2 are LNHDA and SQIVND (reference sequence). This CDR3 is 14 amino acids long. Trimming at V came to 6 bases and at J to 3 bases, leaving 4 bases not matched to a gene. The CDR3 bases are TGTGCCAGTAGGGGGGACAGGGGAAAAGAGACCCAGTACTTC. Protein product: CASRGDRGKETQYF.

The chain joins TRBV6-6 to TRBJ1-1; D possibly corresponds to TRBD1 (5 bases). With 2 bases removed from V and 3 bases from J, the gap between germline ends came to 10 bases. The CDR3 runs to 14 residues. CDR1 MNHNY and CDR2 SVGAGI come from the germline V gene (reference sequence). The CDR3 loop reads CASSYAGVDTEAFF. Written as DNA, the CDR3 is TGTGCCAGCAGTTACGCGGGGGTAGACACTGAAGCTTTCTTT.

The chain joins TRBV11-2 to TRBJ1-3; D call uncertain. CDR1 and CDR2 (germline): SGHAT, FQNNGV. V was pared by 1 base and J by 2 bases, with 12 bases between. This CDR3 has 16 residues. CDR3 sequence (DNA): TGTGCCAGCAGCTTAGGGCCGGGGTTGGCTGGAAACACCATATATTTT. It encodes CASSLGPGLAGNTIYF.

The V call is TRBV19, the J call TRBJ1-5; D is perhaps TRBD1 (6 bases). In germline, CDR1 is LNHDA, CDR2 SQIVND (reference sequence). The CDR3 loop spans 15 amino acids. V shed 7 bases and J shed 7 bases, with 20 bases lying between them. CDR3 protein: CASNPRAGDRQPQHF. The CDR3 bases are TGTGCCAGTAACCCAAGGGCAGGGGATAGACAGCCCCAGCATTTT.

In its sample, this clone was seen a few times. The rearrangement uses TRBV4-1 and TRBJ2-5, with D unresolved. Germline V gene data show CDR1 as MGHRA and CDR2 as YSYEKL. With 0 bases removed from V and 7 bases from J, the gap between germline ends came to 9 bases. CDR3 length: 13 residues. CDR3 sequence reads: CASSQDRSGTQYF. The CDR3, as DNA: TGCGCCAGCAGCCAAGATAGATCGGGGACCCAGTACTTC.

This rearrangement joins TRBV5-4 to TRBJ1-1; a possible D gene is TRBD1 (6 bases). Per the germline V gene, CDR1 is SGHNT and CDR2 is YYREEE (reference sequence). Trimming left V 4 bases short and J 5 bases short, with 18 bases between. CDR3 size: 15 residues. In DNA, the CDR3 is TGTGCCAGCAGCCCCGACCCCGACAGGTGGACTGAAGCTTTCTTT. Encoded protein: CASSPDPDRWTEAFF.

J is TRBJ2-7 and V is TRBV6-5; D perhaps matches TRBD1 (6 bases). This CDR3 is 14 amino acids long. Trimming removed 5 bases from V and 7 bases from J, with 18 bases in between. Per the germline V gene, CDR1 is MNHEY and CDR2 is SVGAGI. CDR3 residues: CASSRQVQALEQYF. Here the CDR3 DNA reads TGTGCCAGCAGTCGACAGGTACAGGCTCTGGAGCAGTACTTC.

This clone has a single count. The sample has other DNA sequences that encode this CDR3 too. The genes are TRBV19 and TRBJ1-3; 7 bases match TRBD1. CDR1 and CDR2 from the germline V gene are LNHDA and SQIVND (reference sequence). There are 15 residues in the CDR3. Trimming at V came to 6 bases and at J to 3 bases, leaving 8 bases not matched to a gene. The CDR3: CASRHAGGRGNTIYF. The CDR3 DNA reads as TGTGCCAGTAGACATGCAGGGGGACGTGGAAACACCATATATTTT.

The genes are TRBV4-2 and TRBJ2-1, with TRBD2 matching 12 bases. From germline, CDR1 is LGHNA and CDR2 YNFKEQ. The CDR3 sequence is 17 residues long. V shed 3 bases, J shed 8 bases, and the junction held 11 bases outside the gene matches. The CDR3 DNA is TGTGCCAGCAGCCAGTCCCTAGCGGGGGGGCCCCAAGATGAGCAGTTCTTC. Its translation: CASSQSLAGGPQDEQFF.

The chain couples TRBV19 to TRBJ2-3; 8 bases agree with TRBD2. This CDR3 region has 14 residues. Looked up from germline, CDR1 is LNHDA and CDR2 is SQIVND (reference sequence). Germline trimming cut 8 bases from V and 0 bases from J; bases unmatched to any gene: 4. In DNA form, the CDR3 reads TGTGCCAGTCAAAGGACTAGCAGCACAGATACGCAGTATTTT. Protein product: CASQRTSSTDTQYF.

V gene TRBV6-1 combines with J gene TRBJ2-2; a possible D gene is TRBD1 (6 bases). The CDR3 consists of 14 residues. Trimming pared 2 bases from V and 7 bases from J, leaving 11 bases between. Per the germline V gene, CDR1 is MNHNS and CDR2 is SASEGT. Here the CDR3 reads CASSEFRGDGELFF. DNA for the CDR3: TGTGCCAGCAGTGAATTCAGGGGCGACGGGGAGCTGTTTTTT.

Here the CDR3 reads CATSESSGVDSPLHF. The CDR3 DNA follows: TGTGCCACCAGTGAGAGCTCAGGGGTTGATTCACCCCTCCACTTT. V is TRBV24-1 and J is TRBJ1-6, with a possible D match to TRBD1 (6 bases). V gave up 4 bases and J gave up 8 bases, with 14 bases separating them. The CDR3 totals 15 residues. The germline CDR1 and CDR2 sequences are KGHDR and SFDVKD.

This rearrangement joins TRBV14 to TRBJ2-5, with D tentatively TRBD2 (5 bases). The CDR3 is 16 residues long. V lost 5 bases, J lost 0 bases, and 16 bases lay in between. Looked up from germline, CDR1 is SGHDN and CDR2 is FVKESK. Here the CDR3 DNA reads TGTGCCAGCAGCTCCGTAGGGAGTCCGTACCAAGAGACCCAGTACTTC. It is translated as CASSSVGSPYQETQYF.

V usage is TRBV2 and J usage is TRBJ1-2; tentatively, D is TRBD1 (5 bases). The CDR3 totals 11 residues. The ends were cut back, 8 bases at V and 4 bases at J, with 8 bases in the middle. The germline V gene encodes CDR1 SNHLY and CDR2 FYNNEI. The CDR3 nucleotides read TGTGCCAGCGGAGACAGCTATGGCTACACCTTC. It is translated as CASGDSYGYTF.

The chain joins TRBV10-3 to TRBJ2-1; D might be TRBD1 (6 bases). Germline V gene data show CDR1 as ENHRY and CDR2 as SYGVKD. V gave up 8 bases and J gave up 2 bases, with 13 bases separating them. This CDR3 comprises 14 residues. The CDR3, as DNA: TGTGCCATCCGTCAGGGGTCCGCCTACAATGAGCAGTTCTTC. This translates into CAIRQGSAYNEQFF.

The genes are TRBV4-1 and TRBJ2-2; TRBD2 matches 8 bases. V lost 2 bases and J lost 3; bases outside the gene matches: 5. CDR1 is MGHRA, CDR2 YSYEKL, per germline. This CDR3 region has 16 residues. Written as DNA, the CDR3 is TGCGCCAGCAGCCAATACCCCGGGGGGGACACCGGGGAGCTGTTTTTT. Amino acid sequence: CASSQYPGGDTGELFF.